This T cell receptor (beta chain) was found in a study of shared clonotypes between healthy human individuals. General observations from the study: Clonotypes which were not shared had lower generation probabilities than clonotypes that all four donors shared. The diversity represented, both genetic and in exposure history, was limited by few donors.

Notes on this clone: Its specificity is unknown.

Sequencing was performed with immunoSEQ multiplex PCR; in TCRdb, only in-frame clones are kept and a portion is missing. Among around 1.5 million clones, 98% were seen once, and the ten largest hold roughly 0.4%. A CD45RA-negative memory subset and a CD45RA+ naive subset were separated from the CD4+ cells. V was cut by 5 bases and J by 3 bases, with 14 bases left in between. This CDR3 region has 14 residues. CDR1 is SGHAT and CDR2 is FQNNGV in the germline V gene. The specimen sequenced was naive CD4+ T cells sorted from blood. Indicated subset: CD45RA+ positively selected. The gene calls are TRBV11-2 and TRBJ2-7; D remains unclear. The origin of this receptor is a young man in good health. For the CDR3, the DNA is TGTGCCAGCAGCCTACCCGACAATCGCTACGAGCAGTACTTC. Its protein is CASSLPDNRYEQYF.